The 15 T cell receptor beta chains reported below all come from one sample, sequenced in a study of T-cell memory formation after mild COVID-19. Via MiXCR, TCRdb re-called the 5' RACE reads, giving one row per CDR3 protein. The profile covers under 600,000 distinct CDR3 sequences, with less than 25% appearing a single time and around 7.7% taken by the ten largest. Sequenced input: PBMCs or a T cell subset sorted from them (not recorded which). The receptors derive from an adult woman who had mild COVID-19 (a few samples of this study predate the infection). Cell type and time point are not known.

This clonotype was picked up a small number of times. The J gene is TRBJ1-4, the V gene TRBV29-1, with no clear D. The CDR3 consists of 13 residues. V was shortened by 7 bases and J by 8 bases, with 17 bases between the two germline ends. Germline assignment: CDR1 SQVTM and CDR2 ANQGSEA. The CDR3 sequence: CSALRARTEKLFF. In nucleotides, the CDR3 is TGCAGCGCCCTTCGGGCCCGGACGGAAAAACTGTTTTTT.

The chain combines TRBV3-1 with TRBJ1-1, with TRBD1 matching 7 bases. The ends lost 5 bases at V and 0 bases at J; junction bases unmatched: 9. In germline, CDR1 is LGHDT, CDR2 YNNKEL (reference sequence). The length of the CDR3 is 16 residues. This CDR3 is CASSDRQGPLNTEAFF. DNA for the CDR3: TGTGCCAGCAGCGATCGACAGGGACCATTGAACACTGAAGCTTTCTTT.

This clonotype came up a few times. The rearrangement joins TRBV19 to TRBJ1-1; TRBD1 agrees at 7 bases. Germline V CDR1 and CDR2: LNHDA, SQIVND (reference sequence). V shed 3 bases, J shed 11 bases, and the junction held 3 bases outside the gene matches. CDR3 length equals 11 residues. In DNA form, the CDR3 reads TGTGCCAGTAGTATCAGGGGGTATGCTTTCTTT. This codes for CASSIRGYAFF.

This chain connects TRBV27 to TRBJ2-7; D possibly corresponds to TRBD2 (6 bases). CDR1 is MNHEY, CDR2 SMNVEV, per germline (reference sequence). Trimming pared 6 bases from V and 8 bases from J, leaving 23 bases between. CDR3 length equals 15 residues. The CDR3 is CASRRSRDSSPQQYF. DNA of the CDR3: TGTGCCAGCAGGCGCTCAAGGGACTCCAGCCCTCAGCAGTACTTC.

This clonotype was found a few times. The chain links TRBV24-1 to TRBJ1-4; D not certain. Germline CDR1 reads KGHDR; CDR2 reads SFDVKD. V lost 1 base to trimming and J lost 11 bases, with 10 bases between them. The CDR3 spans 13 residues. The CDR3 protein is CATSDFASAKLFF. The CDR3 nucleotides are TGTGCCACCAGTGATTTCGCATCGGCCAAACTGTTTTTT.

The CDR3 protein is CSARHTEVNGEQYF. The CDR3 nucleotides are TGCAGTGCTAGACACACAGAGGTCAATGGAGAGCAGTACTTC. The chain uses TRBV20-1 and TRBJ2-7; D call uncertain. The ends were cut back, 2 bases at V and 7 bases at J, with 18 bases in the middle. Looked up from germline, CDR1 is DFQATT and CDR2 is SNEGSKA (reference sequence). CDR3 length: 14 residues.

The chain has TRBV6-2 or TRBV6-3 and TRBJ2-1; 7 bases align to TRBD1. Looked up from germline, CDR1 is MNHEY and CDR2 is SVGEGT. The length of the CDR3 is 16 residues. V shed 8 bases and J 4 bases; nucleotides not matched to a gene: 14. CDR3 DNA sequence: TGTGCCAGCTTCCAGCGACCGGGACAGAAATACAATGAGCAGTTCTTC. This sequence encodes CASFQRPGQKYNEQFF.

The rearrangement uses TRBV19 and TRBJ1-2; a possible D gene is TRBD1 (6 bases). With 8 bases removed from V and 4 bases from J, the gap between germline ends came to 26 bases. The CDR3 loop spans 17 amino acids. Germline CDR1 LNHDA, CDR2 SQIVND (reference sequence). For the CDR3, the DNA is TGTGCCAGTTCCGCCCGGGTGGGCGGCAGCAGGGGCTATGGCTACACCTTC. Translated, it gives CASSARVGGSRGYGYTF.

J is TRBJ2-7 and V is TRBV20-1; D is unresolved. The V end lost 2 bases, the J end lost 4 bases, and 9 bases lay between the germline ends. CDR3 length equals 12 residues. Germline loops: CDR1 DFQATT, CDR2 SNEGSKA (reference sequence). The CDR3 nucleotides are TGCAGTGCTAGAAAAGGAACGTACGAGCAGTACTTC. Translation gives CSARKGTYEQYF.

V gene TRBV6-1 combines with J gene TRBJ2-3; 9 bases align to TRBD2. Per germline, CDR1 MNHNS and CDR2 SASEGT. Germline trimming cut 7 bases from V and 0 bases from J; bases unmatched to any gene: 5. There are 15 residues in the CDR3. The CDR3 DNA is TGTGCCAGCACGAGGACTAGCGAGAGCACAGATACGCAGTATTTT. Translating gives CASTRTSESTDTQYF.

The chain carries TRBV9 and TRBJ1-1; no firm D call. The V gene's germline CDR1 is SGDLS and CDR2 YYNGEE. V was trimmed by 0 bases and J by 2 bases, leaving 8 bases between them. The CDR3 runs 14 residues. CDR3 in amino acids: CASSVVAVNTEAFF. CDR3 coding DNA: TGTGCCAGCAGCGTAGTGGCCGTAAACACTGAAGCTTTCTTT. The full variable domain, its missing parts supplied by reference TRBV9 and TRBJ1-1, is DSGVTQTPKHLITATGQRVTLRCSPRSGDLSVYWYQQSLDQGLQFLIQYYNGEERAKGNILERFSAQQFPDLHSELNLSSLELGDSALYFCASSVVAVNTEAFFGQGTRLTVV.

In this sample, this clonotype turned up a few times. The chain employs TRBV3-1 and TRBJ1-2; tentatively, D is TRBD1 (6 bases). This CDR3 has 15 amino acids. V lost 0 bases, J lost 8 bases, and 16 bases lay in between. CDR1 is LGHDT and CDR2 is YNNKEL in the germline V gene (reference sequence). The CDR3 loop is CASSQDMQGMYGYTF. The CDR3 coding sequence is TGTGCCAGCAGCCAAGATATGCAGGGGATGTACGGCTACACCTTC. Drawing the rest from reference TRBV3-1 and TRBJ1-2, the complete variable domain is DTAVSQTPKYLVTQMGNDKSIKCEQNLGHDTMYWYKQDSKKFLKIMFSYNNKELIINETVPNRFSPKSPDKAHLNLHINSLELGDSAVYFCASSQDMQGMYGYTFGSGTRLTVV.

Only a few counts were recorded for this clonotype. The chain joins TRBV4-1 to TRBJ2-2; 9 nucleotides agree with TRBD2. The CDR3 has 15 residues. The germline CDR1 and CDR2 sequences are MGHRA and YSYEKL. V was clipped by 4 bases and J by 6 bases; unmatched bases: 6. The CDR3 bases are TGCGCCAGCAGCCGAGAGCGGGGGGAGGCCGGGGAGCTGTTTTTT. Translating it yields CASSRERGEAGELFF.

This clonotype has only a few counts. This chain uses TRBV11-2 with TRBJ2-3, with 13 positions matching TRBD2. There are 17 residues in the CDR3. The ends lost 3 bases at V and 1 base at J; junction bases unmatched: 4. Germline CDR1 SGHAT, CDR2 FQNNGV. The DNA for the CDR3 is TGTGCCAGCAGCTTGGGACTAGCGGGACGGCGCACAGATACGCAGTATTTT. It codes for CASSLGLAGRRTDTQYF.

This clonotype was detected only a few times. J is TRBJ1-2 and V is TRBV6-5, with a weak D call TRBD1 (5 bases). The CDR3 is made up of 12 amino acids. CDR1 MNHEY and CDR2 SVGAGI come from the germline V gene. Trimming cost V 7 bases and J 2 bases, with 8 bases left between them. The CDR3 loop is CASMGTNYGYTF. CDR3 bases: TGTGCCAGCATGGGGACCAACTATGGCTACACCTTC.